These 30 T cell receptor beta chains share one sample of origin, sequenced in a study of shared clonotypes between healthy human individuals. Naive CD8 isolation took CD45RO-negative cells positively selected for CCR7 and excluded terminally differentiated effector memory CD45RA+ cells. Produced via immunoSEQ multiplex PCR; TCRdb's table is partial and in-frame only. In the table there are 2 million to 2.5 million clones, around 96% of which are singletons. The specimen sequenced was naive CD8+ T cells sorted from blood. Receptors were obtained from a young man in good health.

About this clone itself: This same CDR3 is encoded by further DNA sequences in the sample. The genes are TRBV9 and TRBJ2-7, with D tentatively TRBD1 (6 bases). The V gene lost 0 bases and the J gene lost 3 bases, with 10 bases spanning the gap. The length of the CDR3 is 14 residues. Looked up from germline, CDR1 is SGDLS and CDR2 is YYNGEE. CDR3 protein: CASSVGLGGYEQYF. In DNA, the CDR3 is TGTGCCAGCAGCGTAGGTCTAGGGGGCTACGAGCAGTACTTC.

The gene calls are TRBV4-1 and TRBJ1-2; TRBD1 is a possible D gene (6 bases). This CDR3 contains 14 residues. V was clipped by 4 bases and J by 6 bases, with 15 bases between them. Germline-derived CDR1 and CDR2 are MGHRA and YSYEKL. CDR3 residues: CASSPVGGKDGYTF. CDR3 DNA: TGCGCCAGCAGCCCCGTAGGGGGGAAGGATGGCTACACCTTC.

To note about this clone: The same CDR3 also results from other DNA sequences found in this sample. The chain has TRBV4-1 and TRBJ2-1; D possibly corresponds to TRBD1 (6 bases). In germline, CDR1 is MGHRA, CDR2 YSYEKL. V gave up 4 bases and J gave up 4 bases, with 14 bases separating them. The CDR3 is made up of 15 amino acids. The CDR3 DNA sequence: TGCGCCAGCAGCCCAACCGGGACAAGTTACAATGAGCAGTTCTTC. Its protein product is CASSPTGTSYNEQFF.

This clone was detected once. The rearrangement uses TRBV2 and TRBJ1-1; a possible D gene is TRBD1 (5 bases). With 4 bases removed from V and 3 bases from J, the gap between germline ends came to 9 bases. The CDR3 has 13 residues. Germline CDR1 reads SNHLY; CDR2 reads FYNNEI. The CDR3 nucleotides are TGTGCCAGCAGTGCAGGGACGGACACTGAAGCTTTCTTT. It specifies CASSAGTDTEAFF. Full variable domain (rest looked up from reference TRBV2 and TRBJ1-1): EPEVTQTPSHQVTQMGQEVILRCVPISNHLYFYWYRQILGQKVEFLVSFYNNEISEKSEIFDDQFSVERPDGSNFTLKIRSTKLEDSAMYFCASSAGTDTEAFFGQGTRLTVV.

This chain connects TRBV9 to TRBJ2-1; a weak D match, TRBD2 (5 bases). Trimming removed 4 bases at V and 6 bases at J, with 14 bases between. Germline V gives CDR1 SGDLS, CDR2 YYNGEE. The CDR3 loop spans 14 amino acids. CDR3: CASSPGAGFNEQFF. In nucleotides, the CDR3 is TGTGCCAGCAGCCCCGGCGCGGGTTTCAATGAGCAGTTCTTC. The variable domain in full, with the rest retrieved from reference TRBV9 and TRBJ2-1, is DSGVTQTPKHLITATGQRVTLRCSPRSGDLSVYWYQQSLDQGLQFLIQYYNGEERAKGNILERFSAQQFPDLHSELNLSSLELGDSALYFCASSPGAGFNEQFFGPGTRLTVL.

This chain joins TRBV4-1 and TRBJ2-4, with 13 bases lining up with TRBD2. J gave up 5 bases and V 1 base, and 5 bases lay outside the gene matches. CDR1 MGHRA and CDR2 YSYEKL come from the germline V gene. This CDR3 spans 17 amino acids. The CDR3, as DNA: TGCGCCAGCAGCCAAGCACTAGCGGGGGGGAGCGAAAACATTCAGTACTTC. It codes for CASSQALAGGSENIQYF.

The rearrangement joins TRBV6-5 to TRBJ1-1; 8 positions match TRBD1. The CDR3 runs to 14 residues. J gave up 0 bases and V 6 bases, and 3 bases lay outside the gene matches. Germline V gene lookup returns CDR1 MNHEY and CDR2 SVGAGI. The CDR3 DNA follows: TGTGCCAGCAGAGTGACAGGGGTGAACACTGAAGCTTTCTTT. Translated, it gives CASRVTGVNTEAFF.

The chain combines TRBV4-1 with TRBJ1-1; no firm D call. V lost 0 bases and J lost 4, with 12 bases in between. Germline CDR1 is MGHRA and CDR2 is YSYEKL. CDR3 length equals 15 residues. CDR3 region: CASSQDFNSITEAFF. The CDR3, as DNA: TGCGCCAGCAGCCAAGATTTCAACAGTATCACTGAAGCTTTCTTT.

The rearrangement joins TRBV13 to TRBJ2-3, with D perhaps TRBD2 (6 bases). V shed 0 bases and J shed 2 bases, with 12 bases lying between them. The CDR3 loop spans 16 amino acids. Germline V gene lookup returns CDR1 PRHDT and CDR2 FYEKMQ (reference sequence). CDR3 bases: TGTGCCAGCAGCTTAGGCCGGGGGTATCCCACAGATACGCAGTATTTT. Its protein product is CASSLGRGYPTDTQYF.

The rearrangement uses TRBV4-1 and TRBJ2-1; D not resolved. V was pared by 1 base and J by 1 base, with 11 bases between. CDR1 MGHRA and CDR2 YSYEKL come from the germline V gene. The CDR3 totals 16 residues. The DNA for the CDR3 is TGCGCCAGCAGCCAAGTAATGGGGTCTTCCTACAATGAGCAGTTCTTC. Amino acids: CASSQVMGSSYNEQFF.

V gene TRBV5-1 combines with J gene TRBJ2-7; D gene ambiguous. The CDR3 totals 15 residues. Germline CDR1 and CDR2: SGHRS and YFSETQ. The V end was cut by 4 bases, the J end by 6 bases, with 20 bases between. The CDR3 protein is CASSIMVNGVFEQYF. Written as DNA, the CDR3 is TGCGCCAGCAGCATTATGGTTAATGGGGTTTTCGAGCAGTACTTC.

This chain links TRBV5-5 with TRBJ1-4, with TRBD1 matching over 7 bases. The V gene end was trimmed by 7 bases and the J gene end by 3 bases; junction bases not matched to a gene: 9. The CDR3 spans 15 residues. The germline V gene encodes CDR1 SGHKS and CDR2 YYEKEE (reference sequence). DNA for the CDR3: TGTGCCAGCGGAACAGGGGACGCGTCTAATGAAAAACTGTTTTTT. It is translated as CASGTGDASNEKLFF.

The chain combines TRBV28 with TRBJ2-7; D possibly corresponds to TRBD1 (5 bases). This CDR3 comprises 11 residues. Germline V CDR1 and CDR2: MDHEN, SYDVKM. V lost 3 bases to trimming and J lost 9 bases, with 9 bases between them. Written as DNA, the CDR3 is TGTGCCAGCAGTTTCCTGCAGGGGCAGTACTTC. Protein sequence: CASSFLQGQYF. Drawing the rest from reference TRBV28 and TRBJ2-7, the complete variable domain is DVKVTQSSRYLVKRTGEKVFLECVQDMDHENMFWYRQDPGLGLRLIYFSYDVKMKEKGDIPEGYSVSREKKERFSLILESASTNQTSMYLCASSFLQGQYFGPGTRLTVT.

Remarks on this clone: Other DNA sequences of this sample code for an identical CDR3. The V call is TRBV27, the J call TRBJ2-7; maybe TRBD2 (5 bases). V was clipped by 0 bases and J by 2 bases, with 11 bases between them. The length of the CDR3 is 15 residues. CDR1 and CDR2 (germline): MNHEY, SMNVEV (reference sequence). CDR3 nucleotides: TGTGCCAGCAGTTTATCGCTAGGGAGCCCCTACGAGCAGTACTTC. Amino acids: CASSLSLGSPYEQYF.

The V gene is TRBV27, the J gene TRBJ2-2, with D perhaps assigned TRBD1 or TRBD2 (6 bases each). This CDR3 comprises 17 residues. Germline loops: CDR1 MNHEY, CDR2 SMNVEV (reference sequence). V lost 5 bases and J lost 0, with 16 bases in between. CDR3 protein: CASSGYGGLANTGELFF. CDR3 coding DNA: TGTGCCAGCAGTGGATACGGGGGCCTTGCGAACACCGGGGAGCTGTTTTTT.

The DNA for the CDR3 is TGTGCCAGTAGTTCCAAGGGACAGGGGATTCAGCCCCAGCATTTT. Its translation: CASSSKGQGIQPQHF. This chain links TRBV19 with TRBJ1-5; 10 nucleotides match TRBD1. The CDR3 is made up of 15 amino acids. CDR1 and CDR2 from the germline V gene are LNHDA and SQIVND (reference sequence). The ends lost 5 bases at V and 6 bases at J; junction bases unmatched: 7.

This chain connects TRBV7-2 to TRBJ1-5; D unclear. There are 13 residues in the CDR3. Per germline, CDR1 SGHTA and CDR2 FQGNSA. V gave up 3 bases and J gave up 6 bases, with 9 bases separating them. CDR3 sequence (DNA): TGTGCCAGCAGCTTTGGGGTTCCTCAGCCCCAGCATTTT. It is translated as CASSFGVPQPQHF. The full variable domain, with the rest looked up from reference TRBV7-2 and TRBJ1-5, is GAGVSQSPSNKVTEKGKDVELRCDPISGHTALYWYRQSLGQGLEFLIYFQGNSAPDKSGLPSDRFSAERTGGSVSTLTIQRTQQEDSAVYLCASSFGVPQPQHFGDGTRLSIL.

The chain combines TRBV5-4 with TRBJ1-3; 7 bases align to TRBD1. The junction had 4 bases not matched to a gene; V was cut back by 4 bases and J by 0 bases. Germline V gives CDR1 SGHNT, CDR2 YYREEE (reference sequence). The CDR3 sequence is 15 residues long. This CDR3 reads CASSPRGGSGNTIYF. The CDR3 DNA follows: TGTGCCAGCAGCCCCAGGGGGGGCTCTGGAAACACCATATATTTT.

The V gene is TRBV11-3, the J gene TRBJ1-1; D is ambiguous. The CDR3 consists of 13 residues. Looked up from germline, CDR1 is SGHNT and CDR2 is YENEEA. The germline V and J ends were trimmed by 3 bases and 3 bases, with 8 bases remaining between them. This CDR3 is CASSFNSYTEAFF. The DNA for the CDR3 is TGTGCCAGCAGCTTCAACAGCTACACTGAAGCTTTCTTT.

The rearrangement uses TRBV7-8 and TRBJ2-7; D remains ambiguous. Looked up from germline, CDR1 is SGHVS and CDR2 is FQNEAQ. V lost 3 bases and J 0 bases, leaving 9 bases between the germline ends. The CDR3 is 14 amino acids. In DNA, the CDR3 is TGTGCCAGCAGCTTCGACGGCAGCTCCTACGAGCAGTACTTC. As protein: CASSFDGSSYEQYF.

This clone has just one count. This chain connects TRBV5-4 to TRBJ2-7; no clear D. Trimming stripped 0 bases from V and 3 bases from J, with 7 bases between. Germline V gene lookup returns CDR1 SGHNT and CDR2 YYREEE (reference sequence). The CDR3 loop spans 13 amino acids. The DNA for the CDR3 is TGTGCCAGCAGCTTGGGAATACTCTACGAGCAGTACTTC. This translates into CASSLGILYEQYF.

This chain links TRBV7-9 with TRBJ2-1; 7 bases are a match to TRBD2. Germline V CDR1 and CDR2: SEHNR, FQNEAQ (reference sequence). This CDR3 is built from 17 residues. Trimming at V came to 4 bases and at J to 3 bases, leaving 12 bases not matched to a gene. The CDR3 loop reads CASSSRGSGAIYNEQFF. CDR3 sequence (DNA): TGTGCCAGCAGCTCCCGGGGCAGCGGGGCTATCTACAATGAGCAGTTCTTC.

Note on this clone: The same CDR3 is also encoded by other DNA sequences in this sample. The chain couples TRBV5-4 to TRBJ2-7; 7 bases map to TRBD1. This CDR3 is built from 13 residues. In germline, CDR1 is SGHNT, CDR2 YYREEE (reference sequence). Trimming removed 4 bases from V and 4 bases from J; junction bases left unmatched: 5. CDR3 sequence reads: CASSTGTVYEQYF. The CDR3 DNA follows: TGTGCCAGCAGCACCGGGACAGTTTACGAGCAGTACTTC.

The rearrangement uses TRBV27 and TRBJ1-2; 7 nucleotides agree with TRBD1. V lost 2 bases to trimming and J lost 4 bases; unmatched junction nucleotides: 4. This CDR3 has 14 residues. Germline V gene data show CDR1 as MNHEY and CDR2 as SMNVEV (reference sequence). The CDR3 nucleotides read TGTGCCAGCAGTTTACTAGGGGGCGGCTATGGCTACACCTTC. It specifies CASSLLGGGYGYTF.

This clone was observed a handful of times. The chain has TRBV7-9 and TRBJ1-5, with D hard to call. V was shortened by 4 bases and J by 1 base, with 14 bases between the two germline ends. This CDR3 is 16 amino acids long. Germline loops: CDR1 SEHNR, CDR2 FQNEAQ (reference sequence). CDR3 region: CASSYAMGGSNQPQHF. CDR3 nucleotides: TGTGCCAGCAGCTATGCAATGGGAGGGAGCAATCAGCCCCAGCATTTT.

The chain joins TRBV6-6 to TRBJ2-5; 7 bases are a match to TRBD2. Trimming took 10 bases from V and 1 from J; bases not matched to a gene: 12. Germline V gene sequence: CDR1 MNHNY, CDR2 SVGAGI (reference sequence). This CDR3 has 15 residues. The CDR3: CATQSELATQETQYF. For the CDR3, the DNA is TGTGCCACCCAAAGTGAACTAGCGACCCAAGAGACCCAGTACTTC.

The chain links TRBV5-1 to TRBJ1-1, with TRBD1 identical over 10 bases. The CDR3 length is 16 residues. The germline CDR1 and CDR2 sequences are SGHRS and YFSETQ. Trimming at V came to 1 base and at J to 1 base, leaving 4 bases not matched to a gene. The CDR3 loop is CASSLRQGAANTEAFF. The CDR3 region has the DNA TGCGCCAGCAGCTTGCGACAGGGGGCTGCGAACACTGAAGCTTTCTTT.

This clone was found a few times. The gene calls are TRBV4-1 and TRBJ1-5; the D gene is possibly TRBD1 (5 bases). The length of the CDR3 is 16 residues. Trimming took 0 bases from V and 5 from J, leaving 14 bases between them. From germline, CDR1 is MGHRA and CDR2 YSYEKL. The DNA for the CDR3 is TGCGCCAGCAGCCAAGAGTCCGGGGACGAATATCAGCCCCAGCATTTT. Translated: CASSQESGDEYQPQHF.

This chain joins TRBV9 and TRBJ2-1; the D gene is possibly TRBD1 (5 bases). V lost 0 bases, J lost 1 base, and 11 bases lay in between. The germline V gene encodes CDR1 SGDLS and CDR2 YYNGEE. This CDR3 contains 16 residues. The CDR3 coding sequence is TGTGCCAGCAGCGTAGGGGGCGACTGGTCCTACAATGAGCAGTTCTTC. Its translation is CASSVGGDWSYNEQFF.

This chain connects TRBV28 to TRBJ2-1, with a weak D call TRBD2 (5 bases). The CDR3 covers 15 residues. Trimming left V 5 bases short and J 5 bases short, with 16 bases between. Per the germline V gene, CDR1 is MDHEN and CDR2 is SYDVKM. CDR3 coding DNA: TGTGCCAGCAGTCCCGGACTGGCCAGTCACAATGAGCAGTTCTTC. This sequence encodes CASSPGLASHNEQFF.